Reported below is one TCR beta chain. This sample is part of a study of T cell changes during pregnancy in multiple sclerosis. Libraries were prepared by immunoSEQ multiplex PCR; TCRdb keeps only in-frame clonotypes and omits some of them. The sample shows around 56,000 clones, around nine tenths of them seen only once. Trimming left V 4 bases short and J 6 bases short, with 13 bases between. CDR3 length equals 13 residues. Germline V gene data show CDR1 as SNHLY and CDR2 as FYNNEI. The rearrangement uses TRBV2 and TRBJ2-7; D is perhaps TRBD1 (5 bases). This sequence originates from a female donor with multiple sclerosis, enrolled in a pregnancy study. The sequences come from peripheral blood, collected after pregnancy. CDR3 in amino acids: CASSVAGQSEQYF. In DNA form, the CDR3 reads TGTGCCAGCAGTGTGGCAGGGCAGTCCGAGCAGTACTTC.